Below, 25 T cell receptor beta chains from the same sample are listed, as sequenced in a study of T-cell memory formation after mild COVID-19. TCRdb recomputed calls from the 5' RACE reads with MiXCR, one row per CDR3 protein. The table has 200,000 to 300,000 distinct CDR3 sequences, 16% seen once. The sample was PBMCs or a T cell subset sorted from them (not recorded which). Every receptor here comes from a man younger than 35 who had mild COVID-19 (a few samples of this study predate the infection). Cell type and time point are not known.

The rearrangement joins TRBV2 to TRBJ2-1; 7 positions match TRBD2. Germline CDR1 and CDR2: SNHLY and FYNNEI. With V trimmed by 2 bases and J by 9 bases, 4 bases remained unmatched. The length of the CDR3 is 13 residues. This CDR3 reads CASSEQPGGEQFF. The CDR3 DNA sequence: TGTGCCAGCAGTGAACAGCCGGGGGGTGAGCAGTTCTTC.

This clonotype came up a few times. V gene TRBV5-1 combines with J gene TRBJ2-1, with D unresolved. V gave up 0 bases and J gave up 6 bases, with 13 bases separating them. The CDR3 covers 15 residues. From germline, CDR1 is SGHRS and CDR2 YFSETQ. The CDR3 protein is CASSLVSMVSNEQFF. The DNA for the CDR3 is TGCGCCAGCAGCTTGGTGTCAATGGTGAGCAATGAGCAGTTCTTC.

The chain joins TRBV5-6 to TRBJ1-2; tentative D call: TRBD1 (5 bases). V lost 0 bases and J 8 bases, leaving 14 bases between the germline ends. Germline CDR1 reads SGHDT; CDR2 reads YYEEEE. This CDR3 contains 14 residues. CDR3 sequence reads: CASSLVWQGEGYTF. In DNA, the CDR3 is TGTGCCAGCAGCTTGGTTTGGCAGGGTGAAGGCTACACCTTC. Looking up the rest from reference TRBV5-6 and TRBJ1-2 gives the full variable domain: DAGVTQSPTHLIKTRGQQVTLRCSPKSGHDTVSWYQQALGQGPQFIFQYYEEEERQRGNFPDRFSGHQFPNYSSELNVNALLLGDSALYLCASSLVWQGEGYTFGSGTRLTVV.

V usage is TRBV18 and J usage is TRBJ2-6; unclear D gene. V was shortened by 6 bases and J by 2 bases, with 14 bases between the two germline ends. Per germline, CDR1 KGHSH and CDR2 LQKENI. The CDR3 has 16 residues. The CDR3 nucleotides read TGTGCCAGCTCGCCCTCGAGTTCAGCTGGGGCCAACGTCCTGACTTTC. Amino acid sequence: CASSPSSSAGANVLTF. Supplemented by reference TRBV18 and TRBJ2-6, the full variable domain reads NAGVMQNPRHLVRRRGQEARLRCSPMKGHSHVYWYRQLPEEGLKFMVYLQKENIIDESGMPKERFSAEFPKEGPSILRIQQVVRGDSAAYFCASSPSSSAGANVLTFGAGSRLTVL.

Only a few counts were recorded for this clonotype. The chain carries TRBV2 and TRBJ2-7; a weak D match, TRBD1 (6 bases). Looked up from germline, CDR1 is SNHLY and CDR2 is FYNNEI. Trimming stripped 6 bases from V and 5 bases from J, with 26 bases between. This CDR3 comprises 17 residues. The DNA for the CDR3 is TGTGCCAGCAGGGGGGCTGGACACTCCAGGGCAGTCCACGAGCAGTACTTC. Amino acid sequence: CASRGAGHSRAVHEQYF.

This clonotype was recorded once. This chain's CDR3 is CASSLQGVSGNTIYF. CDR3 in DNA: TGTGCCAGCAGCCTACAGGGGGTCTCTGGAAACACCATATATTTT. This sequence joins TRBV7-8 and TRBJ1-3; TRBD1 agrees at 8 bases. Germline-derived CDR1 and CDR2 are SGHVS and FQNEAQ. V trimming: 5 bases; J trimming: 0 bases; junction bases outside the gene matches: 3. This CDR3 region has 15 residues.

This clonotype was found a few times. The chain is built from TRBV18 and TRBJ1-1; D is unresolved. The V gene lost 2 bases and the J gene lost 1 base, with 8 bases spanning the gap. This CDR3 is 14 amino acids long. The germline V gene has CDR1 KGHSH and CDR2 LQKENI. As DNA, the CDR3 is TGTGCCAGCTCACCAATATCGGCGAACACTGAAGCTTTCTTT. This gives the protein CASSPISANTEAFF.

This clonotype was picked up a small number of times. The DNA of the CDR3 is TGTGCCAGCAGTTGGTCAATGCGAGAGACCCAGTACTTC. Its protein product is CASSWSMRETQYF. This chain links TRBV27 with TRBJ2-5; D not certain. The CDR3 runs 13 residues. The germline V gene has CDR1 MNHEY and CDR2 SMNVEV (reference sequence). The V end lost 4 bases, the J end lost 4 bases, and 10 bases lay between the germline ends.

The chain has TRBV6-1 and TRBJ2-5; no firm D call. CDR1 and CDR2 (germline): MNHNS, SASEGT. CDR3 length: 14 residues. The V end was cut by 7 bases, the J end by 2 bases, with 14 bases between. The CDR3 DNA follows: TGTGCCAGCACTGTGACCATGACTCAAGAGACCCAGTACTTC. It codes for CASTVTMTQETQYF.

This clonotype has a handful of counts. The chain is built from TRBV11-2 and TRBJ1-4; D perhaps matches TRBD1 (5 bases). The CDR3 spans 15 residues. The V end was cut by 7 bases, the J end by 14 bases, with 26 bases between. Germline loops: CDR1 SGHAT, CDR2 FQNNGV. The CDR3 here is CASTAKGALMKGLFF. CDR3 nucleotide sequence: TGTGCCAGCACCGCCAAAGGGGCCCTAATGAAGGGGCTGTTTTTT.

This rearrangement joins TRBV20-1 to TRBJ2-5; D is undetermined. V lost 0 bases and J 3 bases, leaving 8 bases between the germline ends. CDR1 DFQATT and CDR2 SNEGSKA come from the germline V gene (reference sequence). This CDR3 region has 13 residues. The CDR3 sequence is CSAREQLKETQYF. The CDR3 nucleotides are TGCAGTGCTAGAGAACAGCTTAAAGAGACCCAGTACTTC.

The chain joins TRBV4-3 to TRBJ1-2; D remains unclear. Germline assignment: CDR1 LGHNA and CDR2 YSLEER. Trimming shortened V by 0 bases and J by 7 bases, and 12 bases separated the two germline ends. The CDR3 loop spans 14 amino acids. The DNA of the CDR3 is TGCGCCAGCAGCCAAGATGAACGGAGCACTGGCTACACCTTC. This codes for CASSQDERSTGYTF.

The gene calls are TRBV18 and TRBJ1-1, with 7 bases matching TRBD1. The CDR3 is 14 residues long. V lost 3 bases, J lost 4 bases, and 5 bases stayed unmatched. Per germline, CDR1 KGHSH and CDR2 LQKENI. The CDR3 DNA reads TGTGCCAGCTCACCGACAGGGCCAAGCACTGAAGCTTTCTTT. Its translation: CASSPTGPSTEAFF.

V is TRBV20-1 and J is TRBJ2-7, with 7 bases fitting TRBD2. Germline-derived CDR1 and CDR2 are DFQATT and SNEGSKA (reference sequence). The CDR3 contains 14 residues. V dropped 3 bases and J dropped 5; count of bases not matched to a gene: 10. The DNA of the CDR3 is TGCAGTGCTAGGCGTAGCGGGCCTAGGGACGAGCAGTACTTC. It yields the protein CSARRSGPRDEQYF.

This clonotype was seen a few times. This CDR3 is CASSLSDAVLFF. In DNA form, the CDR3 reads TGTGCCAGCAGTCTCTCGGACGCTGTACTGTTTTTT. The chain couples TRBV2 to TRBJ1-4; D is unresolved. V gave up 5 bases and J gave up 13 bases, with 14 bases separating them. Germline CDR1 is SNHLY and CDR2 is FYNNEI. The CDR3 runs 12 residues.

This clonotype was picked up many times. The chain joins TRBV20-1 to TRBJ2-1; 8 nucleotides agree with TRBD2. V gave up 3 bases and J gave up 6 bases; unmatched junction bases: 7. Per germline, CDR1 DFQATT and CDR2 SNEGSKA (reference sequence). This CDR3 contains 14 residues. The CDR3 bases are TGCAGTGCTAGGGTCGGGGGGGCCGTCAATGAGCAGTTCTTC. The encoded protein is CSARVGGAVNEQFF.

This clonotype has at least ten counts. The V gene is TRBV23-1, the J gene TRBJ2-1, with D unresolved. TRBV23-1 is an ORF, with its function uncertain. Trimming removed 0 bases at V and 9 bases at J, with 6 bases between. This CDR3 spans 12 amino acids. The CDR3 here is CASSQSKGEQFF. The CDR3 DNA follows: TGCGCCAGCAGTCAATCGAAGGGTGAGCAGTTCTTC.

This clonotype showed up just a few times. This chain joins TRBV6-2 or TRBV6-3 and TRBJ1-1, with D tentatively TRBD1 (5 bases). V shed 7 bases and J shed 3 bases, with 18 bases lying between them. This CDR3 is built from 15 residues. CDR1 and CDR2 (germline): MNHEY, SVGEGT. The CDR3 nucleotides are TGTGCCAGCATCCCAAATTGGGGGATGTACACTGAAGCTTTCTTT. Translated: CASIPNWGMYTEAFF.

The chain recombines TRBV12-2 with TRBJ2-7. TRBV12-2 is labeled a pseudogene. The CDR3 is made up of 15 amino acids. CDR3 coding DNA: TGTGCAAGTCGCTTAGCGGGGTCCAGCACCTACGAGCAGTACTTC. Protein sequence: CASRLAGSSTYEQYF.

This clonotype has just a few counts. The rearrangement joins TRBV7-2 to TRBJ2-2; D gene unclear. The CDR3 contains 15 residues. V dropped 3 bases and J dropped 2 bases, with 10 bases sitting between them. From germline, CDR1 is SGHTA and CDR2 FQGNSA. Written as DNA, the CDR3 is TGTGCCAGCAGCTTCGGTGGCCCTAACACCGGGGAGCTGTTTTTT. This encodes CASSFGGPNTGELFF.

The chain carries TRBV12-3 or TRBV12-4 and TRBJ2-3, with unresolved D. Trimming took off 5 bases at V and 8 bases at J, with 5 bases between the two ends. This CDR3 comprises 10 residues. The CDR3 nucleotides are TGTGCCAGCAGTCTGGGTACGCAGTATTTT. Encoded protein: CASSLGTQYF.

CDR3 sequence (DNA): TGTGCCAGCAGCTTCGGGGGGATCTACGAGCAGTACGTC. Protein sequence: CASSFGGIYEQYV. The chain couples TRBV5-6 to TRBJ2-7, with 7 bases that match TRBD2. Germline V gene lookup returns CDR1 SGHDT and CDR2 YYEEEE. Trimming took 2 bases from V and 3 from J; bases not matched to a gene: 2. The CDR3 loop spans 13 amino acids.

The table lists this clonotype with many counts. The gene calls are TRBV28 and TRBJ2-3; no clear D gene. CDR3 length equals 10 residues. CDR1 is MDHEN, CDR2 SYDVKM, per germline. Trimming cost V 7 bases and J 8 bases, with 7 bases left between them. The DNA for the CDR3 is TGTGCCAGCATGAGAGTTACGCAGTATTTT. Translated: CASMRVTQYF.

The chain's CDR3 is CASSTYGVGQYV. The CDR3 region has the DNA TGTGCCAGCAGTACCTATGGGGTAGGGCAGTACGTC. The J gene is TRBJ2-7, the V gene TRBV28; no firm D call. This CDR3 comprises 12 residues. Trimming pared 5 bases from V and 9 bases from J, leaving 14 bases between. Germline CDR1 and CDR2: MDHEN and SYDVKM.

V usage is TRBV25-1 and J usage is TRBJ2-2, with TRBD2 identical over 12 bases. V shed 5 bases and J 4 bases; nucleotides not matched to a gene: 8. Germline V gives CDR1 MGHDK, CDR2 SYGVNS. The CDR3 totals 17 residues. In nucleotides, the CDR3 is TGTGCCAGCAGTAGGACTAGCGGGACCTCAGGCACCGGGGAGCTGTTTTTT. Amino acid sequence: CASSRTSGTSGTGELFF.